The next 5 T cell receptor beta chains were all read from a single sample in a study of blood T cell repertoires in COVID-19. Some clones are missing from TCRdb's copy, which holds only in-frame ones; the method was immunoSEQ multiplex PCR. The sample consists of approximately 20,000 clones, 65% to 90% of them appearing once. Input material: peripheral blood. These receptor sequences come from a man older than 75 with acute or convalescent COVID-19.

This rearrangement joins TRBV7-2 to TRBJ2-7, with TRBD1 matching 10 bases. The CDR3 loop spans 15 amino acids. Looked up from germline, CDR1 is SGHTA and CDR2 is FQGNSA. J gave up 5 bases and V 1 base, and 5 bases lay outside the gene matches. The CDR3 DNA follows: TGTGCCAGCAGCTTAGAGACAGGGGGCATAGACGAGCAGTACTTC. It translates to CASSLETGGIDEQYF.

This chain uses TRBV4-3 with TRBJ2-2, with D hard to call. The germline V gene encodes CDR1 LGHNA and CDR2 YSLEER. The CDR3 has 13 amino acids. Trimming took 4 bases from V and 9 from J, leaving 12 bases between them. DNA of the CDR3: TGCGCCAGCAGCCCGGCGGTGACCCGGGAGCTGTTTTTT. Its protein is CASSPAVTRELFF.

The chain has TRBV10-2 and TRBJ1-6; D not certain. V lost 3 bases and J lost 10, with 10 bases in between. Germline loops: CDR1 WSHSY, CDR2 SAAADI. CDR3 length: 13 amino acids. The CDR3 DNA reads as TGCGCCAGCAGTGAAGAAGGCGGATCACCCCTCCACTTT. Its translation is CASSEEGGSPLHF.

The chain is built from TRBV18 and TRBJ2-1; 10 bases map to TRBD2. Germline trimming cut 6 bases from V and 3 bases from J; bases unmatched to any gene: 5. The CDR3 has 15 residues. Looked up from germline, CDR1 is KGHSH and CDR2 is LQKENI. The CDR3 bases are TGTGCCAGCTCGCAGCGGGGGGGCTTCTACAATGAGCAGTTCTTC. Protein sequence: CASSQRGGFYNEQFF. Full variable domain (missing parts from reference TRBV18 and TRBJ2-1): NAGVMQNPRHLVRRRGQEARLRCSPMKGHSHVYWYRQLPEEGLKFMVYLQKENIIDESGMPKERFSAEFPKEGPSILRIQQVVRGDSAAYFCASSQRGGFYNEQFFGPGTRLTVL.

The chain couples TRBV5-1 to TRBJ2-5; 9 nucleotides align to TRBD2. CDR1 and CDR2 from the germline V gene are SGHRS and YFSETQ. Trimming took 0 bases from V and 1 from J; bases not matched to a gene: 1. This CDR3 spans 15 amino acids. CDR3 nucleotides: TGCGCCAGCAGCTTGGCTAGCGGGACCCAAGAGACCCAGTACTTC. Protein sequence: CASSLASGTQETQYF.